Following are 24 T cell receptor beta chains from one sample sequenced in a study of blood T cell repertoires in COVID-19 (TCRdb year 2020). Receptors were amplified or captured by the immunoSEQ multiplex PCR assay. Imported from immuneACCESS, the table was reduced by TCRdb to in-frame sequences with V and J called. These copies leave out some clones; in studies compared against another copy, an unresolved V gene accounts for under half, and the cause of the remainder is not known. The sample table contains some 250,000 clones; only one count was recorded for 82% of them. Together, the top ten hold roughly 12% of the sample. The sequenced sample was peripheral blood. Receptors were obtained from a woman aged 55-69 years with active or convalescent COVID-19.

The chain has TRBV7-2 and TRBJ2-3, with 8 positions matching TRBD1. CDR3 length: 15 amino acids. CDR1 and CDR2 (germline): SGHTA, FQGNSA. J gave up 5 bases and V 3 bases, and 7 bases lay outside the gene matches. CDR3 coding DNA: TGTGCCAGCAGCTTGGGGACAGGCCGGGGAGATACGCAGTATTTT. As protein: CASSLGTGRGDTQYF. The variable domain in full, completed from reference TRBV7-2 and TRBJ2-3, reads GAGVSQSPSNKVTEKGKDVELRCDPISGHTALYWYRQSLGQGLEFLIYFQGNSAPDKSGLPSDRFSAERTGGSVSTLTIQRTQQEDSAVYLCASSLGTGRGDTQYFGPGTRLTVL.

The J gene is TRBJ1-4, the V gene TRBV5-1, with D tentatively TRBD1 (5 bases). Germline loops: CDR1 SGHRS, CDR2 YFSETQ. V was trimmed by 0 bases and J by 0 bases, leaving 9 bases between them. The length of the CDR3 is 16 residues. The CDR3 protein is CASSLGQYATNEKLFF. The CDR3 nucleotides are TGCGCCAGCAGCTTGGGACAGTACGCAACTAATGAAAAACTGTTTTTT.

This chain joins TRBV3-1 (or the pseudogene TRBV3-2) and TRBJ1-1; no firm D call. The CDR3 has 14 amino acids. Looked up from germline, CDR1 is LGHDT and CDR2 is YNNKEL (reference sequence). The V end lost 4 bases, the J end lost 2 bases, and 11 bases lay between the germline ends. Here the CDR3 DNA reads TGTGCCAGCAGCCCGTTGACAAGAAACACTGAAGCTTTCTTT. Translation: CASSPLTRNTEAFF.

In its sample, this clone was seen once. This chain links TRBV4-1 with TRBJ2-1, with TRBD2 matching 10 bases. The CDR3 sequence is 16 residues long. The germline gives CDR1 MGHRA, CDR2 YSYEKL. V was clipped by 4 bases and J by 5 bases; unmatched bases: 8. This CDR3 reads CASSPLPGLADNEQFF. The CDR3, as DNA: TGCGCCAGCAGCCCCCTCCCTGGACTAGCGGACAATGAGCAGTTCTTC.

V and J are TRBV7-2 and TRBJ2-7; 9 bases fit TRBD1. Germline assignment: CDR1 SGHTA and CDR2 FQGNSA. The CDR3 runs to 15 residues. The junction had 4 bases not matched to a gene; V was cut back by 1 base and J by 3 bases. The CDR3 DNA is TGTGCCAGCAGCTTAGAGGACAGGGGCTTCTACGAGCAGTACTTC. As protein: CASSLEDRGFYEQYF.

J is TRBJ2-1 and V is TRBV3-1 (or the pseudogene TRBV3-2), with D perhaps TRBD2 (7 bases). The CDR3 covers 16 residues. Per germline, CDR1 LGHDT and CDR2 YNNKEL (reference sequence). V dropped 4 bases and J dropped 5 bases, with 18 bases sitting between them. The CDR3 DNA sequence: TGTGCCAGCAGCCCTACGGGGGGCTACTACAACAATGAGCAGTTCTTC. Translated, it gives CASSPTGGYYNNEQFF.

The rearrangement joins TRBV7-2 to TRBJ2-4; possibly TRBD1 for D (5 bases). V lost 1 base and J 5 bases, leaving 15 bases between the germline ends. The CDR3 spans 16 residues. Looked up from germline, CDR1 is SGHTA and CDR2 is FQGNSA. Here the CDR3 DNA reads TGTGCCAGCAGCTTAGGCCCCCGGCAGGGCCAAAACATTCAGTACTTC. Protein sequence: CASSLGPRQGQNIQYF.

The chain is built from TRBV14 and TRBJ2-6; D might be TRBD2 (6 bases). Germline values: CDR1 SGHDN, CDR2 FVKESK. The CDR3 has 16 amino acids. Trimming pared 3 bases from V and 12 bases from J, leaving 21 bases between. CDR3 loop: CASSQEPRPGGGVLTF. Written as DNA, the CDR3 is TGTGCCAGCAGCCAGGAACCCCGCCCCGGGGGTGGCGTCCTGACTTTC.

This chain connects TRBV5-1 to TRBJ2-2, with 10 bases aligning to TRBD1. The CDR3 loop spans 18 amino acids. The J segment lost 8 bases and the V segment lost 0 bases, leaving 13 bases of the junction unmatched. Germline-derived CDR1 and CDR2 are SGHRS and YFSETQ. CDR3 protein: CASSLVPGQGERNGELFF. DNA for the CDR3: TGCGCCAGCAGCTTGGTCCCCGGACAGGGGGAGAGGAATGGGGAGCTGTTTTTT.

The table lists this clone with a few counts. The rearrangement uses TRBV7-8 and TRBJ2-3; TRBD2 aligns across 8 bases. The V segment lost 0 bases and the J segment 1 base; nucleotides outside the gene matches: 9. CDR1 and CDR2 (germline): SGHVS, FQNEAQ. This CDR3 is 18 amino acids long. The chain's CDR3 is CASSLALLAGSRTDTQYF. CDR3 DNA: TGTGCCAGCAGCTTAGCGCTTCTAGCGGGCTCACGCACAGATACGCAGTATTTT.

J is TRBJ2-2 and V is TRBV11-2; D is possibly TRBD2 (6 bases). The V end lost 5 bases, the J end lost 0 bases, and 13 bases lay between the germline ends. Germline assignment: CDR1 SGHAT and CDR2 FQNNGV. CDR3 size: 16 residues. CDR3 region: CASSPPLAANTGELFF. Here the CDR3 DNA reads TGTGCCAGCAGCCCCCCCTTAGCGGCGAACACCGGGGAGCTGTTTTTT.

The table lists this clone with a few counts. The chain has TRBV10-3 and TRBJ1-2; D is uncertain. This CDR3 comprises 12 residues. V was cut by 2 bases and J by 6 bases, with 7 bases left in between. Per germline, CDR1 ENHRY and CDR2 SYGVKD. CDR3 coding DNA: TGTGCCATCAGTGAGGCGGAAAATGGCTACACCTTC. Translation gives CAISEAENGYTF.

This chain connects TRBV2 to TRBJ2-3; the D is unclear. The V end was cut by 3 bases, the J end by 1 base, with 8 bases between. The germline CDR1 and CDR2 sequences are SNHLY and FYNNEI. This CDR3 spans 14 amino acids. In DNA form, the CDR3 reads TGTGCCAGCAGTGAGGTGGGCCGCACAGATACGCAGTATTTT. As protein: CASSEVGRTDTQYF.

The chain recombines TRBV19 with TRBJ1-6; 9 nucleotides agree with TRBD1. The V and J ends lost 6 bases and 9 bases, in that order; junction bases with no gene match: 6. The CDR3 contains 14 residues. Germline lookup yields CDR1 LNHDA and CDR2 SQIVND (reference sequence). CDR3: CASSPLTGGSPLHF. The CDR3 DNA sequence: TGTGCCAGTAGCCCATTGACAGGGGGTTCACCCCTCCACTTT.

The chain has TRBV5-5 and TRBJ1-1, with D possibly TRBD1 on 6 matching bases. In germline, CDR1 is SGHKS, CDR2 YYEKEE (reference sequence). Trimming shortened V by 2 bases and J by 2 bases, and 10 bases separated the two germline ends. CDR3 length: 14 residues. CDR3: CASSFGQSNTEAFF. The CDR3 bases are TGTGCCAGCAGCTTTGGACAGTCAAACACTGAAGCTTTCTTT. Based on the CDR3 plus reference TRBV5-5 and TRBJ1-1, the full variable domain is DAGVTQSPTHLIKTRGQQVTLRCSPISGHKSVSWYQQVLGQGPQFIFQYYEKEERGRGNFPDRFSARQFPNYSSELNVNALLLGDSALYLCASSFGQSNTEAFFGQGTRLTVV.

The CDR3 sequence is CASTLGTGWFNGYTF. CDR3 nucleotide sequence: TGTGCCAGTACCCTCGGGACAGGGTGGTTTAATGGCTACACCTTC. V gene TRBV19 combines with J gene TRBJ1-2; 9 bases line up with TRBD1. The V segment lost 7 bases and the J segment 6 bases; nucleotides outside the gene matches: 12. The CDR3 is made up of 15 amino acids. Germline CDR1 and CDR2: LNHDA and SQIVND (reference sequence).

The rearrangement joins TRBV5-1 to TRBJ2-3; TRBD1 agrees at 7 bases. CDR3 size: 17 residues. The J segment lost 4 bases and the V segment lost 5 bases, leaving 16 bases of the junction unmatched. The germline V gene encodes CDR1 SGHRS and CDR2 YFSETQ. The CDR3 loop reads CASRHRSDRRKSDTQYF. CDR3 bases: TGCGCCAGCAGGCACCGCTCGGACAGGAGGAAATCAGATACGCAGTATTTT.

V gene TRBV2 combines with J gene TRBJ1-2, with D perhaps matching TRBD1 (6 bases). Germline V CDR1 and CDR2: SNHLY, FYNNEI. The V end lost 1 base, the J end lost 6 bases, and 9 bases lay between the germline ends. This CDR3 contains 13 residues. The CDR3 reads CASSEVRGNGYTF. CDR3 coding DNA: TGTGCCAGCAGTGAAGTCAGGGGTAATGGCTACACCTTC.

CDR3 sequence reads: CASRITGHLAYEQYF. The CDR3 DNA reads TGTGCCAGCAGGATTACCGGACACCTAGCCTACGAGCAGTACTTC. This sequence joins TRBV6-6 and TRBJ2-7; D might be TRBD1 (5 bases). Trimming removed 6 bases from V and 2 bases from J, with 17 bases in between. The CDR3 covers 15 residues. CDR1 is MNHNY and CDR2 is SVGAGI in the germline V gene (reference sequence).

The chain has TRBV9 and TRBJ2-7, with a tentative D call TRBD2 (5 bases). V lost 0 bases and J 2 bases, leaving 15 bases between the germline ends. The CDR3 contains 16 residues. Per germline, CDR1 SGDLS and CDR2 YYNGEE. The CDR3 protein is CASSVGYGAATYEQYF. As DNA, the CDR3 is TGTGCCAGCAGCGTAGGTTACGGAGCGGCAACCTACGAGCAGTACTTC.

This clone has only one observation. The chain employs TRBV6-1 and TRBJ2-1; D ambiguous. Germline V lookup: CDR1 MNHNS, CDR2 SASEGT. The length of the CDR3 is 16 residues. The germline V and J ends were trimmed by 3 bases and 0 bases, with 12 bases remaining between them. The CDR3 loop reads CASSEWALSSYNEQFF. CDR3 in DNA: TGTGCCAGCAGTGAGTGGGCCCTCAGCTCCTACAATGAGCAGTTCTTC.

This rearrangement joins TRBV4-1 to TRBJ1-4; D gene uncertain. The CDR3 is 14 residues long. Trimming stripped 4 bases from V and 4 bases from J, with 10 bases between. CDR1 is MGHRA and CDR2 is YSYEKL in the germline V gene. CDR3 sequence reads: CASSPGVINEKLFF. The DNA for the CDR3 is TGCGCCAGCAGCCCCGGGGTGATTAATGAAAAACTGTTTTTT.

The chain recombines TRBV10-3 with TRBJ2-1; D unresolved. Germline V gene sequence: CDR1 ENHRY, CDR2 SYGVKD. The CDR3 covers 17 residues. V dropped 2 bases and J dropped 0 bases, with 14 bases sitting between them. The CDR3 region has the DNA TGTGCCATCAGTGAGGGGCAGTTGAGATACTCCTACAATGAGCAGTTCTTC. Translating it yields CAISEGQLRYSYNEQFF.

CDR3 amino acids: CASSLGIAGARNEQFF. DNA of the CDR3: TGTGCCAGCAGCTTAGGAATAGCGGGGGCGAGGAATGAGCAGTTCTTC. This rearrangement joins TRBV7-2 to TRBJ2-1, with 9 bases fitting TRBD2. Unmatched junction bases numbered 8, after V lost 1 base and J lost 7 bases. In germline, CDR1 is SGHTA, CDR2 FQGNSA. The CDR3 is 16 residues long.